This TCR beta chain was documented in a study of blood T cell repertoires in COVID-19. Study summary: Researchers got acute and convalescent COVID-19 samples from the United States, Italy and Spain. T cells, B-cell-depleted T cells, or PBMCs provided the cDNA or gDNA that served as material.

This CDR3 has 14 residues. Germline V gene lookup returns CDR1 MNHEY and CDR2 SMNVEV (reference sequence). The V and J ends lost 6 bases and 7 bases, in that order; junction bases with no gene match: 6. Original analysis: How many nucleated cells were present was estimated from reference gene primer amplification. TCRdb's table, derived via immunoSEQ multiplex PCR, lists solely in-frame clones and lacks some. D and trimming come from the DNA, and the V and J calls and clone size come from that table. The table lists tens of thousands of clones, about 81% of them singletons. The V call is TRBV27, the J call TRBJ2-3, with TRBD2 matching over 11 bases. The sequence was collected from a human donor in a cohort sampled during active COVID-19. Material: peripheral blood. The CDR3 reads CASRGLAGDYTQYF. CDR3 in DNA: TGTGCCAGCAGAGGACTAGCGGGTGACTATACGCAGTATTTT.